The 32 T cell receptor beta chains below come from one sample, sequenced in a study of blood T cell repertoires in COVID-19. Some clones are missing from TCRdb's copy, which holds only in-frame ones; the method was immunoSEQ multiplex PCR. Of roughly 220,000 clones listed, approximately 86% were seen once; the top ten hold over 2.5%. Sequencing used peripheral blood. The source is a man between 60 and 75 years old with acute or convalescent COVID-19.

The sample holds one count of this clone. This sequence joins TRBV14 and TRBJ2-7, with 7 bases aligning to TRBD1. The germline V gene has CDR1 SGHDN and CDR2 FVKESK. There are 15 residues in the CDR3. With V trimmed by 5 bases and J by 2 bases, 9 bases remained unmatched. The CDR3 DNA follows: TGTGCCAGCAGCACCCTGGTGCAGGGGGCCTACGAGCAGTACTTC. Protein product: CASSTLVQGAYEQYF. Full variable domain (outside the CDR3, taken from reference TRBV14 and TRBJ2-7): EAGVTQFPSHSVIEKGQTVTLRCDPISGHDNLYWYRRVMGKEIKFLLHFVKESKQDESGMPNNRFLAERTGGTYSTLKVQPAELEDSGVYFCASSTLVQGAYEQYFGPGTRLTVT.

V gene TRBV3-1 (or the pseudogene TRBV3-2) combines with J gene TRBJ2-7; 7 bases match TRBD2. The CDR3 totals 14 residues. Per the germline V gene, CDR1 is LGHDT and CDR2 is YNNKEL (reference sequence). The trim removed 7 bases at V and 0 bases at J, leaving 6 bases unmatched. The CDR3 DNA follows: TGTGCCAGCACAACCGGGACTAACTCCTACGAGCAGTACTTC. Protein: CASTTGTNSYEQYF.

This chain connects TRBV27 to TRBJ2-7, with 9 bases identical to TRBD1. From germline, CDR1 is MNHEY and CDR2 SMNVEV (reference sequence). This CDR3 has 15 amino acids. J lost 1 base, V lost 6 bases, and 7 bases had no gene match. The CDR3 protein is CASSQGQGPSYEQYF. CDR3 DNA sequence: TGTGCCAGCAGCCAGGGACAGGGTCCGTCCTACGAGCAGTACTTC.

This clone has a handful of counts. The V gene is TRBV6-5, the J gene TRBJ1-1; TRBD1 might be the D (5 bases). CDR1 is MNHEY and CDR2 is SVGAGI in the germline V gene. The CDR3 has 14 residues. V was clipped by 0 bases and J by 9 bases, with 14 bases between them. In DNA, the CDR3 is TGTGCCAGCAGTTACTCAGCCCAGGGTGTGCAAGCTTTCTTT. It codes for CASSYSAQGVQAFF.

This rearrangement joins TRBV11-3 to TRBJ2-7; the match to TRBD1 covers 11 bases. The V segment lost 0 bases and the J segment 2 bases; nucleotides outside the gene matches: 6. The CDR3 contains 17 residues. Germline V gene lookup returns CDR1 SGHNT and CDR2 YENEEA. CDR3 residues: CASSLDGTGGNPYEQYF. The CDR3 region has the DNA TGTGCCAGCAGCTTAGATGGGACAGGGGGAAACCCCTACGAGCAGTACTTC. The whole variable domain, filled in from reference TRBV11-3 and TRBJ2-7, reads EAGVVQSPRYKIIEKKQPVAFWCNPISGHNTLYWYLQNLGQGPELLIRYENEEAVDDSQLPKDRFSAERLKGVDSTLKIQPAELGDSAVYLCASSLDGTGGNPYEQYFGPGTRLTVT.

This chain links TRBV7-2 with TRBJ2-1; no definite D call. CDR1 and CDR2 (germline): SGHTA, FQGNSA. CDR3 length: 13 residues. V lost 6 bases, J lost 4 bases, and 10 bases lay in between. This CDR3 reads CASRAPSYNEQFF. The CDR3 DNA reads as TGTGCCAGCAGGGCCCCCTCGTACAATGAGCAGTTCTTC.

This chain connects TRBV18 to TRBJ1-6; 8 positions match TRBD1. The CDR3 runs to 14 residues. Germline CDR1 KGHSH, CDR2 LQKENI. V dropped 6 bases and J dropped 7; count of bases not matched to a gene: 5. CDR3 region: CASSKDRVNSPLHF. The CDR3 coding sequence is TGTGCCAGCTCGAAGGACAGGGTCAATTCACCCCTCCACTTT.

The chain has TRBV28 and TRBJ1-5, with TRBD1 as a possible D gene (5 bases). The V end was cut by 10 bases, the J end by 2 bases, with 27 bases between. The CDR3 runs 18 residues. Per germline, CDR1 MDHEN and CDR2 SYDVKM. The CDR3 DNA reads as TGTGCCACCAGAGTTGCCCTCACCCAGGGTGAGGGCAATCAGCCCCAGCATTTT. This translates into CATRVALTQGEGNQPQHF.

This rearrangement joins TRBV7-6 to TRBJ2-1, with 12 bases fitting TRBD2. After removal of 4 bases from V and 8 bases from J, the junction contained 21 bases not matched to a gene. Germline V gives CDR1 SGHVS, CDR2 FNYEAQ. This CDR3 region has 20 residues. CDR3 residues: CASSSRAGTSGSTTADEQFF. The CDR3 bases are TGTGCCAGCAGCTCAAGAGCCGGGACTAGCGGGTCTACGACCGCGGATGAGCAGTTCTTC.

The V call is TRBV5-6, the J call TRBJ1-1; 7 bases map to TRBD1. Germline CDR1 SGHDT, CDR2 YYEEEE. This CDR3 contains 15 residues. The V segment lost 2 bases and the J segment 0 bases; nucleotides outside the gene matches: 4. CDR3 sequence: CASSFNRGMNTEAFF. For the CDR3, the DNA is TGTGCCAGCAGCTTTAACAGGGGCATGAACACTGAAGCTTTCTTT.

The rearrangement links TRBV9 to TRBJ1-2; 7 bases map to TRBD1. The CDR3 has 15 amino acids. V dropped 0 bases and J dropped 2; count of bases not matched to a gene: 4. Germline V lookup: CDR1 SGDLS, CDR2 YYNGEE. This CDR3 is CASSVGTGTNYGYTF. DNA of the CDR3: TGTGCCAGCAGCGTAGGGACAGGTACAAACTATGGCTACACCTTC.

This clone came up a few times. The V call is TRBV4-1, the J call TRBJ2-7; 7 nucleotides match TRBD1. CDR3 length: 16 residues. Trimming removed 1 base from V and 3 bases from J; junction bases left unmatched: 9. Germline V lookup: CDR1 MGHRA, CDR2 YSYEKL. The CDR3 sequence is CASSQVPTGIFYEQYF. For the CDR3, the DNA is TGCGCCAGCAGCCAAGTCCCGACAGGGATCTTCTACGAGCAGTACTTC.

The chain links TRBV6-4 to TRBJ2-2; TRBD2 aligns across 13 bases. The CDR3 is 16 amino acids. The germline V gene encodes CDR1 MRHNA and CDR2 SNTAGT. V shed 5 bases, J shed 6 bases, and the junction held 6 bases outside the gene matches. The CDR3 is CASSPGTSGVAGELFF. The CDR3 coding sequence is TGTGCCAGCAGTCCCGGGACTAGCGGGGTTGCCGGGGAGCTGTTTTTT.

In DNA form, the CDR3 reads TGTGCCAGCAGCTGGGACAGGAGGAACACCGGGGAGCTGTTTTTT. Its protein product is CASSWDRRNTGELFF. The chain combines TRBV7-2 with TRBJ2-2; 8 nucleotides line up with TRBD1. V lost 4 bases, J lost 1 base, and 2 bases stayed unmatched. Germline loops: CDR1 SGHTA, CDR2 FQGNSA. CDR3 length: 15 residues. Complete variable domain (other parts from reference TRBV7-2 and TRBJ2-2): GAGVSQSPSNKVTEKGKDVELRCDPISGHTALYWYRQSLGQGLEFLIYFQGNSAPDKSGLPSDRFSAERTGGSVSTLTIQRTQQEDSAVYLCASSWDRRNTGELFFGEGSRLTVL.

This chain uses TRBV7-9 with TRBJ2-5; D gene ambiguous. This CDR3 comprises 14 residues. Germline V gives CDR1 SEHNR, CDR2 FQNEAQ (reference sequence). Trimming removed 5 bases at V and 3 bases at J, with 13 bases between. CDR3 coding DNA: TGTGCCAGCAGCCCTTTTAACCGAGAAGAGACCCAGTACTTC. Translation: CASSPFNREETQYF.

This clone was counted a few times. V and J are TRBV6-5 and TRBJ2-2; 8 positions agree with TRBD1. Losses at the gene ends were 9 bases for V and 4 bases for J; bases not matched to a gene: 4. Germline V gene sequence: CDR1 MNHEY, CDR2 SVGAGI. The CDR3 is 13 amino acids. The CDR3 region has the DNA TGTGCCAGTCGGGACAGGAGCACCGGGGAGCTGTTTTTT. This sequence encodes CASRDRSTGELFF.

The chain combines TRBV27 with TRBJ1-5; 8 nucleotides align to TRBD1. The CDR3 contains 16 residues. V shed 6 bases, J shed 5 bases, and the junction held 12 bases outside the gene matches. Per the germline V gene, CDR1 is MNHEY and CDR2 is SMNVEV (reference sequence). The CDR3 loop is CASRTAGGDAYQPQHF. The CDR3 nucleotides are TGTGCCAGCAGGACGGCAGGGGGCGACGCTTATCAGCCCCAGCATTTT.

The genes are TRBV24-1 and TRBJ1-1; TRBD1 aligns across 10 bases. Germline V lookup: CDR1 KGHDR, CDR2 SFDVKD. Trimming cost V 7 bases and J 11 bases; bases outside gene matches: 6. The CDR3 contains 12 residues. This chain's CDR3 is CATSGGDRGAFF. Written as DNA, the CDR3 is TGTGCCACCAGCGGGGGGGACAGGGGTGCTTTCTTT.

This clone was recorded a few times. CDR3 protein: CASSLRTGNTEAFF. CDR3 nucleotides: TGCGCCAGCAGCCTAAGAACAGGGAACACTGAAGCTTTCTTT. The chain has TRBV4-1 and TRBJ1-1, with TRBD1 as a possible D gene (5 bases). CDR3 length: 14 residues. Germline V CDR1 and CDR2: MGHRA, YSYEKL. The ends were cut back, 4 bases at V and 1 base at J, with 10 bases in the middle.

The chain combines TRBV6-5 with TRBJ1-2, with D tentatively TRBD1 (6 bases). The CDR3 contains 16 residues. V was clipped by 2 bases and J by 0 bases, with 13 bases between them. Germline V CDR1 and CDR2: MNHEY, SVGAGI. In DNA, the CDR3 is TGTGCCAGCAGTTACAGGTCAGGGGCCGCTAACTATGGCTACACCTTC. Residues: CASSYRSGAANYGYTF.

The chain uses TRBV6-4 and TRBJ1-1; no clear D gene. There are 16 residues in the CDR3. The germline V gene encodes CDR1 MRHNA and CDR2 SNTAGT. V gave up 0 bases and J gave up 4 bases, with 15 bases separating them. CDR3 DNA sequence: TGTGCCAGCAGTGACTCGGCTCAGGTTTGTGGCACTGAAGCTTTCTTT. Translating it yields CASSDSAQVCGTEAFF.

This chain connects TRBV28 to TRBJ2-1; D might be TRBD2 (5 bases). Germline V gene lookup returns CDR1 MDHEN and CDR2 SYDVKM. This CDR3 spans 16 amino acids. Trimming cost V 6 bases and J 3 bases, with 18 bases left between them. This chain's CDR3 is CASSPPRGDSYNEQFF. The CDR3 DNA reads as TGTGCCAGCAGCCCCCCCCGGGGAGATAGCTACAATGAGCAGTTCTTC.

This chain joins TRBV30 and TRBJ2-7; TRBD1 is a possible D gene (6 bases). The CDR3 is made up of 15 amino acids. Trimming removed 0 bases from V and 3 bases from J, with 15 bases in between. Germline CDR1 GTSNPN, CDR2 SVGIG (reference sequence). Written as DNA, the CDR3 is TGTGCCTGGAGTGTACCCCGGACAGAAGGCTACGAGCAGTACTTC. This translates into CAWSVPRTEGYEQYF. Looking up the rest from reference TRBV30 and TRBJ2-7 gives the full variable domain: SQTIHQWPATLVQPVGSPLSLECTVEGTSNPNLYWYRQAAGRGLQLLFYSVGIGQISSEVPQNLSASRPQDRQFILSSKKLLLSDSGFYLCAWSVPRTEGYEQYFGPGTRLTVT.

The chain couples TRBV4-2 to TRBJ2-2, with 9 nucleotides matching TRBD2. Trimming took 0 bases from V and 5 from J; bases not matched to a gene: 13. Germline-derived CDR1 and CDR2 are LGHNA and YNFKEQ. This CDR3 comprises 19 residues. CDR3 amino acids: CASSQDLVRGGAGTGELFF. CDR3 in DNA: TGTGCCAGCAGCCAAGATCTGGTTCGCGGGGGGGCCGGGACCGGGGAGCTGTTTTTT.

The genes are TRBV12-3 or TRBV12-4 and TRBJ1-2; D ambiguous. V was pared by 5 bases and J by 8 bases, with 12 bases between. The CDR3 is made up of 12 amino acids. CDR3 residues: CASSAEGWGYTF. CDR3 coding DNA: TGTGCCAGCAGTGCAGAGGGCTGGGGCTACACCTTC.

The CDR3 reads CASSVLGTGGYEQYF. CDR3 nucleotides: TGTGCCAGCAGTGTCCTAGGGACAGGGGGCTACGAGCAGTACTTC. The gene calls are TRBV6-4 and TRBJ2-7; 11 nucleotides line up with TRBD1. This CDR3 has 15 amino acids. Trimming at V came to 4 bases and at J to 3 bases, leaving 5 bases not matched to a gene. Per the germline V gene, CDR1 is MRHNA and CDR2 is SNTAGT.

The chain combines TRBV5-1 with TRBJ1-2; 7 nucleotides align to TRBD1. CDR3 length: 14 residues. The V segment lost 6 bases and the J segment 7 bases; nucleotides outside the gene matches: 12. The germline gives CDR1 SGHRS, CDR2 YFSETQ. CDR3 residues: CASTLTGDGFGYTF. For the CDR3, the DNA is TGCGCCAGCACTCTAACAGGGGACGGATTTGGCTACACCTTC.

This sequence joins TRBV19 and TRBJ2-5; 8 nucleotides agree with TRBD2. The V gene end was trimmed by 3 bases and the J gene end by 5 bases; junction bases not matched to a gene: 8. The CDR3 consists of 15 residues. Per the germline V gene, CDR1 is LNHDA and CDR2 is SQIVND (reference sequence). The CDR3 loop reads CASSIGGAKGETQYF. CDR3 sequence (DNA): TGTGCCAGTAGTATCGGGGGGGCCAAGGGCGAGACCCAGTACTTC.

The chain employs TRBV6-5 and TRBJ2-6; D uncertain. The CDR3 covers 16 residues. Trimming removed 2 bases from V and 4 bases from J, with 12 bases in between. Germline-derived CDR1 and CDR2 are MNHEY and SVGAGI. Written as DNA, the CDR3 is TGTGCCAGCAGTTACGAAAGAGGAGCCGGGGCCAACGTCCTGACTTTC. Protein: CASSYERGAGANVLTF.

The chain employs TRBV28 and TRBJ1-2; the D gene is possibly TRBD1 (5 bases). This CDR3 contains 14 residues. Deletions cut 3 bases from V and 3 bases from J, with 11 bases between. Germline CDR1 and CDR2: MDHEN and SYDVKM. The CDR3: CASSLGQIHYGYTF. For the CDR3, the DNA is TGTGCCAGCAGTTTGGGGCAAATACACTATGGCTACACCTTC.

The rearrangement joins TRBV5-6 to TRBJ2-7, with a possible D match to TRBD1 (7 bases). This CDR3 has 16 amino acids. V was clipped by 4 bases and J by 7 bases, with 24 bases between them. From germline, CDR1 is SGHDT and CDR2 YYEEEE. CDR3 DNA sequence: TGTGCCAGCAGCCCCTCCCCCCGGGGGACAGTCAGGGAGCAGTACTTC. Translation: CASSPSPRGTVREQYF.

V and J are TRBV6-5 and TRBJ2-7, with D possibly being TRBD2 (6 bases). The CDR3 loop spans 13 amino acids. The ends were cut back, 7 bases at V and 2 bases at J, with 12 bases in the middle. Germline V lookup: CDR1 MNHEY, CDR2 SVGAGI. The chain's CDR3 is CASTTGVTYEQYF. DNA of the CDR3: TGTGCCAGCACAACGGGGGTCACCTACGAGCAGTACTTC.